A selection of T cell receptor beta chains follows, all from one sample in a study of blood T cell repertoires in COVID-19. Here immunoSEQ multiplex PCR was the method, and the copy in TCRdb shows in-frame clones only, minus some. Of a few hundred thousand clones listed, approximately 89% are singletons. The source material was peripheral blood. These receptors were taken from a woman aged 55-75 years with COVID-19, enrolled during active disease. Each CDR3 is given with its conserved first and last residue. Fields, in order: D gene, clone size, V gene, J gene, CDR3 protein, CDR3 DNA. D genes are given only for firm matches. Clone size is not always given. Where it is, it says once, few, many or a class for expanded clones.

D gene: TRBD2; clone size: .; V gene: TRBV2; J gene: TRBJ2-3; CDR3 protein: CASSAGPGRADTQYF; CDR3 DNA: TGTGCCAGCAGTGCGGGACCCGGGAGGGCAGATACGCAGTATTTT
D gene: TRBD1; clone size: .; V gene: TRBV2; J gene: TRBJ2-7; CDR3 protein: CASSAGTGGPYEQYF; CDR3 DNA: TGTGCCAGCAGTGCAGGGACAGGGGGCCCCTACGAGCAGTACTTC
D gene: .; clone size: .; V gene: TRBV19; J gene: TRBJ2-7; CDR3 protein: CASSIGGLGYEQYF; CDR3 DNA: TGTGCCAGTAGTATAGGGGGACTGGGCTACGAGCAGTACTTC
D gene: TRBD1; clone size: .; V gene: TRBV29-1; J gene: TRBJ1-1; CDR3 protein: CSGGQGNTEAFF; CDR3 DNA: TGCAGCGGGGGACAGGGGAACACTGAAGCTTTCTTT
D gene: TRBD2; clone size: once; V gene: TRBV2; J gene: TRBJ2-7; CDR3 protein: CASRAGTSIPYEQYF; CDR3 DNA: TGTGCCAGCAGGGCCGGGACTAGCATCCCCTACGAGCAGTACTTC
D gene: TRBD2; clone size: .; V gene: TRBV5-1; J gene: TRBJ2-5; CDR3 protein: CASSLVTGGETQYF; CDR3 DNA: TGCGCCAGCAGCTTGGTTACGGGGGGAGAGACCCAGTACTTC
D gene: TRBD1; clone size: .; V gene: TRBV4-2; J gene: TRBJ1-4; CDR3 protein: CASSQHRDRTNEKLFF; CDR3 DNA: TGTGCCAGCAGCCAGCACCGGGACAGAACTAATGAAAAACTGTTTTTT
D gene: .; clone size: once; V gene: TRBV2; J gene: TRBJ2-3; CDR3 protein: CASKENVPGSDTQYF; CDR3 DNA: TGTGCCAGCAAGGAGAACGTACCAGGGTCAGATACGCAGTATTTT
D gene: .; clone size: once; V gene: TRBV29-1; J gene: TRBJ2-2; CDR3 protein: CSVGPRRSGELFF; CDR3 DNA: TGCAGCGTTGGCCCTAGGCGGTCCGGGGAGCTGTTTTTT
D gene: TRBD1; clone size: .; V gene: TRBV6-5; J gene: TRBJ2-2; CDR3 protein: CASSFTGVTGELFF; CDR3 DNA: TGTGCCAGCAGTTTTACAGGGGTAACCGGGGAGCTGTTTTTT
D gene: TRBD1; clone size: .; V gene: TRBV15; J gene: TRBJ2-7; CDR3 protein: CATRKTGGYEQYF; CDR3 DNA: TGTGCCACCCGTAAGACAGGGGGCTACGAGCAGTACTTC
D gene: .; clone size: .; V gene: TRBV5-1; J gene: TRBJ1-1; CDR3 protein: CASSLRLAGGNTEAFF; CDR3 DNA: TGCGCCAGCAGCTTACGTTTGGCGGGGGGTAACACTGAAGCTTTCTTT
D gene: TRBD1; clone size: .; V gene: TRBV25-1; J gene: TRBJ2-5; CDR3 protein: CASSPTGDQTQYF; CDR3 DNA: TGTGCCAGCAGTCCGACAGGGGACCAGACCCAGTACTTC
D gene: .; clone size: few; V gene: TRBV6-5; J gene: TRBJ1-1; CDR3 protein: CASSLDRDNTEAFF; CDR3 DNA: TGTGCCAGCAGTCTCGACAGAGACAACACTGAAGCTTTCTTT
D gene: .; clone size: .; V gene: TRBV6-5; J gene: TRBJ1-4; CDR3 protein: CASSIRARGEKLFF; CDR3 DNA: TGTGCCAGCAGTATCAGGGCTCGTGGTGAAAAACTGTTTTTT
D gene: .; clone size: .; V gene: TRBV28; J gene: TRBJ1-5; CDR3 protein: CASRPQEGLDQPQHF; CDR3 DNA: TGTGCCAGCAGACCACAGGAGGGTTTGGACCAGCCCCAGCATTTT
D gene: .; clone size: .; V gene: TRBV3-1/TRBV3-2; J gene: TRBJ2-5; CDR3 protein: CASSQRWLETQYF; CDR3 DNA: TGTGCCAGCAGCCAGAGGTGGTTGGAGACCCAGTACTTC
D gene: .; clone size: .; V gene: TRBV6-5; J gene: TRBJ1-4; CDR3 protein: CASRQGSTNEKLFF; CDR3 DNA: TGTGCCAGCAGACAGGGTTCGACTAATGAAAAACTGTTTTTT
D gene: .; clone size: .; V gene: TRBV4-1; J gene: TRBJ2-7; CDR3 protein: CASSQNTYEQYF; CDR3 DNA: TGCGCCAGCAGCCAAAACACCTACGAGCAGTACTTC
D gene: .; clone size: .; V gene: TRBV5-6; J gene: TRBJ1-5; CDR3 protein: CASSFSDQPQHF; CDR3 DNA: TGTGCCAGCAGCTTCTCGGATCAGCCCCAGCATTTT
D gene: .; clone size: .; V gene: TRBV6-5; J gene: TRBJ2-1; CDR3 protein: CASTGGYNEQFF; CDR3 DNA: TGTGCCAGCACCGGAGGTTACAATGAGCAGTTCTTC
D gene: .; clone size: .; V gene: TRBV18; J gene: TRBJ2-3; CDR3 protein: CASSPPRGGGTDTQYF; CDR3 DNA: TGTGCCAGCTCACCACCCCGGGGCGGGGGCACAGATACGCAGTATTTT
D gene: .; clone size: .; V gene: TRBV6-6; J gene: TRBJ2-5; CDR3 protein: CASSYRDSPETQYF; CDR3 DNA: TGTGCCAGCAGTTACCGGGACTCCCCAGAGACCCAGTACTTC
D gene: TRBD1; clone size: .; V gene: TRBV4-1; J gene: TRBJ1-4; CDR3 protein: CASRRDRGFNEKLFF; CDR3 DNA: TGCGCCAGCAGGCGAGACAGGGGGTTTAATGAAAAACTGTTTTTT
D gene: TRBD1; clone size: .; V gene: TRBV20-1; J gene: TRBJ1-1; CDR3 protein: CSASEQGYTEAFF; CDR3 DNA: TGCAGTGCTAGTGAACAGGGGTACACTGAAGCTTTCTTT
D gene: .; clone size: .; V gene: TRBV9; J gene: TRBJ1-1; CDR3 protein: CASSVVSGPDTEAFF; CDR3 DNA: TGTGCCAGCAGCGTAGTGTCAGGGCCGGACACTGAAGCTTTCTTT
D gene: .; clone size: .; V gene: TRBV19; J gene: TRBJ1-1; CDR3 protein: CASSMSGPNTEAFF; CDR3 DNA: TGTGCCAGTAGTATGTCAGGGCCCAACACTGAAGCTTTCTTT
D gene: TRBD1; clone size: once; V gene: TRBV11-2; J gene: TRBJ1-1; CDR3 protein: CASSFSGQIEAFF; CDR3 DNA: TGTGCCAGCAGCTTCTCGGGACAGATTGAAGCTTTCTTT
D gene: .; clone size: .; V gene: TRBV14; J gene: TRBJ2-1; CDR3 protein: CASSQDLGLPASYNEQFF; CDR3 DNA: TGTGCCAGCAGCCAAGATCTTGGGCTCCCTGCCTCCTACAATGAGCAGTTCTTC
D gene: TRBD1; clone size: .; V gene: TRBV7-9; J gene: TRBJ2-3; CDR3 protein: CASSVDRGRVDTQYF; CDR3 DNA: TGTGCCAGCAGCGTAGACAGGGGGCGCGTAGATACGCAGTATTTT
D gene: TRBD1; clone size: .; V gene: TRBV5-1; J gene: TRBJ1-1; CDR3 protein: CASSVQTGGERAFF; CDR3 DNA: TGCGCCAGCAGCGTACAGACAGGGGGCGAGAGAGCTTTCTTT
D gene: TRBD1; clone size: .; V gene: TRBV7-9; J gene: TRBJ1-2; CDR3 protein: CASSLGRDRGRANYGYTF; CDR3 DNA: TGTGCCAGCAGCTTAGGCCGGGACAGGGGGCGAGCTAACTATGGCTACACCTTC
D gene: TRBD1; clone size: .; V gene: TRBV5-4; J gene: TRBJ1-6; CDR3 protein: CASSQGQGVAPWALHF; CDR3 DNA: TGTGCCAGCAGCCAAGGACAGGGGGTGGCCCCGTGGGCCCTCCACTTT
D gene: .; clone size: .; V gene: TRBV5-1; J gene: TRBJ1-3; CDR3 protein: CASSLGLSASSSGNTIYF; CDR3 DNA: TGCGCCAGCAGCTTGGGTCTCTCGGCGTCTAGCTCTGGAAACACCATATATTTT
D gene: TRBD1; clone size: .; V gene: TRBV7-9; J gene: TRBJ1-2; CDR3 protein: CASSWDRLDGYTF; CDR3 DNA: TGTGCCAGCAGCTGGGACAGGCTTGATGGCTACACCTTC
D gene: .; clone size: .; V gene: TRBV5-6; J gene: TRBJ1-1; CDR3 protein: CASSMLGRDTEAFF; CDR3 DNA: TGTGCCAGCAGCATGCTGGGGCGCGACACTGAAGCTTTCTTT
D gene: .; clone size: .; V gene: TRBV20-1; J gene: TRBJ1-4; CDR3 protein: CSASRENEKLFF; CDR3 DNA: TGCAGTGCTAGTCGGGAAAATGAAAAACTGTTTTTT
D gene: TRBD1; clone size: .; V gene: TRBV4-1; J gene: TRBJ2-3; CDR3 protein: CASSQEGGQGRTDTQYF; CDR3 DNA: TGCGCCAGCAGCCAAGAGGGAGGACAGGGGCGCACAGATACGCAGTATTTT
D gene: .; clone size: .; V gene: TRBV3-1/TRBV3-2; J gene: TRBJ1-1; CDR3 protein: CASRHRTANTEAFF; CDR3 DNA: TGTGCCAGCAGACACCGGACAGCTAACACTGAAGCTTTCTTT
D gene: .; clone size: .; V gene: TRBV2; J gene: TRBJ1-4; CDR3 protein: CASSHRVGEKLFF; CDR3 DNA: TGTGCCAGCAGTCACAGGGTTGGGGAAAAACTGTTTTTT
D gene: TRBD2; clone size: .; V gene: TRBV7-9; J gene: TRBJ2-3; CDR3 protein: CASSARLAGDTDTQYF; CDR3 DNA: TGTGCCAGCAGCGCTCGACTAGCGGGCGACACAGATACGCAGTATTTT
D gene: TRBD2; clone size: .; V gene: TRBV5-1; J gene: TRBJ2-1; CDR3 protein: CASSTTGGSSYNEQFF; CDR3 DNA: TGCGCCAGCAGTACTACGGGGGGAAGCTCCTACAATGAGCAGTTCTTC
D gene: .; clone size: .; V gene: TRBV25-1; J gene: TRBJ1-1; CDR3 protein: CASSDRVSNTEAFF; CDR3 DNA: TGTGCCAGCAGTGATCGCGTTTCGAACACTGAAGCTTTCTTT